These 30 T cell receptor beta chains were sequenced from one sample in a study of cytomegalovirus exposure and HLA in healthy donors. The study ran its PCR with 60 Vbeta and 13 Jbeta primers. TCRdb keeps only in-frame clones here, not all; method: immunoSEQ multiplex PCR. The sample carries about 150,000 clones, 65% to 80% recorded once. Sample: PBMCs. The origin of the receptors is a male donor in good health and CMV-seronegative.

The chain recombines TRBV6-1 with TRBJ1-2; TRBD1 aligns across 10 bases. The CDR3 spans 15 residues. The junction had 7 bases not matched to a gene; V was cut back by 3 bases and J by 6 bases. Germline values: CDR1 MNHNS, CDR2 SASEGT. For the CDR3, the DNA is TGTGCCAGCAGTGAGGCCGTTGACAGGGGGCATGGCTACACCTTC. Amino acids: CASSEAVDRGHGYTF.

Notes on this clone: One end of the junction does not line up with germline, which may come from a read error. The chain is built from TRBV7-7 and TRBJ1-3; D is perhaps TRBD1 (6 bases). The CDR3 totals 13 residues. Germline values: CDR1 SSHAT, CDR2 FNYEAQ (reference sequence). DNA of the CDR3: TGTGCTAGCAGCCCAGGACAGGGAAACACCATATATTTT. It codes for CASSPGQGNTIYF.

The CDR3 sequence is CASSRDRGLTGNTIYF. The CDR3 nucleotides are TGCGCCAGCAGCCGGGACAGGGGGCTAACTGGAAACACCATATATTTT. This chain links TRBV5-1 with TRBJ1-3; 12 nucleotides align to TRBD1. The germline gives CDR1 SGHRS, CDR2 YFSETQ. This CDR3 is built from 16 residues. With V trimmed by 4 bases and J by 2 bases, 4 bases remained unmatched.

The V and J genes are TRBV7-9 and TRBJ1-1; unclear D gene. Germline CDR1 and CDR2: SEHNR and FQNEAQ (reference sequence). This CDR3 contains 15 residues. V lost 0 bases, J lost 1 base, and 9 bases lay in between. CDR3 nucleotide sequence: TGTGCCAGCAGCTTAGCCTTGGGCAAGAACACTGAAGCTTTCTTT. It is translated as CASSLALGKNTEAFF.

The gene calls are TRBV28 and TRBJ2-5, with a weak D call TRBD1 (5 bases). The germline V gene encodes CDR1 MDHEN and CDR2 SYDVKM. The germline V and J ends were trimmed by 2 bases and 5 bases, with 15 bases remaining between them. The CDR3 length is 15 residues. Here the CDR3 reads CASSLPTPAGETQYF. DNA for the CDR3: TGTGCCAGCAGTTTACCGACGCCCGCAGGGGAGACCCAGTACTTC.

This clone was detected only a few times. This sequence joins TRBV5-1 and TRBJ2-3, with 7 bases lining up with TRBD1. Germline trimming cut 5 bases from V and 0 bases from J; bases unmatched to any gene: 6. CDR1 and CDR2 (germline): SGHRS, YFSETQ. CDR3 length: 15 amino acids. The CDR3 DNA reads TGCGCCAGCAGATCTCAGGGACAGAGCACAGATACGCAGTATTTT. Encoded protein: CASRSQGQSTDTQYF.

The rearrangement links TRBV4-3 to TRBJ1-3; D is uncertain. V dropped 1 base and J dropped 1 base, with 26 bases sitting between them. The germline V gene encodes CDR1 LGHNA and CDR2 YSLEER. The CDR3 has 21 residues. This CDR3 is CASSQVLLTGKDYRSGNTIYF. For the CDR3, the DNA is TGCGCCAGCAGCCAAGTGCTACTCACGGGGAAGGATTACCGATCTGGAAACACCATATATTTT.

Concerning this clone: The sample has other DNA sequences that encode this CDR3 too. V usage is TRBV7-3 and J usage is TRBJ1-1, with D perhaps matching TRBD1 (5 bases). This CDR3 has 14 residues. Germline lookup yields CDR1 SGHTA and CDR2 FQGTGA. V was clipped by 0 bases and J by 3 bases, with 8 bases between them. CDR3 sequence reads: CASSLTGGDTEAFF. The CDR3 DNA reads TGTGCCAGCAGCTTAACGGGAGGGGACACTGAAGCTTTCTTT.

Only one count was recorded for this clone. J is TRBJ2-2 and V is TRBV6-5; D call uncertain. Per germline, CDR1 MNHEY and CDR2 SVGAGI. This CDR3 is built from 15 residues. The V end lost 6 bases, the J end lost 4 bases, and 15 bases lay between the germline ends. CDR3 sequence: CASSSAGYITGELFF. The CDR3 DNA is TGTGCCAGCAGCTCCGCAGGTTATATCACCGGGGAGCTGTTTTTT.

The J gene is TRBJ1-2, the V gene TRBV18; 10 bases match TRBD1. After removal of 0 bases from V and 8 bases from J, the junction contained 3 bases not matched to a gene. From germline, CDR1 is KGHSH and CDR2 LQKENI. CDR3 size: 14 residues. CDR3 in amino acids: CASSPPRQGAGYTF. The CDR3 DNA follows: TGTGCCAGCTCACCACCGCGACAGGGGGCGGGCTACACCTTC.

The chain carries TRBV7-2 and TRBJ2-7; D is unclear. Trimming took off 2 bases at V and 3 bases at J, with 8 bases between the two ends. This CDR3 has 13 residues. Germline-derived CDR1 and CDR2 are SGHTA and FQGNSA. The CDR3 DNA reads as TGTGCCAGCAGCTTAAACAGCCTCTACGAGCAGTACTTC. Protein: CASSLNSLYEQYF.

The V call is TRBV28, the J call TRBJ2-5, with D possibly TRBD2 on 6 matching bases. With the DNA end fitting TRBJ2-7 better, the J assignment may be wrong. CDR3 size: 12 residues. CDR1 and CDR2 from the germline V gene are MDHEN and SYDVKM. The CDR3 loop is CASRIQGGEQYF. The CDR3, as DNA: TGTGCCAGCAGGATCCAGGGAGGCGAGCAGTACTTC.

CDR3 residues: CASSKATGASAEQYF. The DNA of the CDR3 is TGTGCCAGCAGCAAAGCTACAGGGGCATCGGCCGAGCAGTACTTC. The chain is built from TRBV21-1 and TRBJ2-7; the D call TRBD1 from the table was never checked on the DNA. TRBV21-1 is noted as a pseudogene. The CDR3 has 15 residues.

The chain couples TRBV5-1 to TRBJ1-2, with 7 bases identical to TRBD1. The CDR3 is made up of 12 amino acids. J was trimmed by 6 bases and V by 1 base; bases with no gene match: 0. Per germline, CDR1 SGHRS and CDR2 YFSETQ. CDR3 region: CASSLQGDGYTF. The DNA for the CDR3 is TGCGCCAGCAGCTTGCAGGGGGATGGCTACACCTTC.

This sequence joins TRBV18 and TRBJ2-7, with TRBD1 matching 8 bases. The CDR3 totals 14 residues. V trimming: 3 bases; J trimming: 2 bases; junction bases outside the gene matches: 3. Germline CDR1 and CDR2: KGHSH and LQKENI. The CDR3 sequence: CASSPTGDPYEQYF. The CDR3 DNA sequence: TGTGCCAGCTCACCGACAGGGGACCCCTACGAGCAGTACTTC.

Details on this clone: The junction and the germline gene differ at one end; a read error may be behind it. This rearrangement joins TRBV6-1 to TRBJ1-2; D may be TRBD1 (5 bases). Germline V gene data show CDR1 as MNHNS and CDR2 as SASEGT. The CDR3 contains 13 residues. DNA of the CDR3: TGTACCAGCATGGGGGGTTCCAACTATGGCTACACCTTC. Translation: CTSMGGSNYGYTF.

This chain joins TRBV25-1 and TRBJ2-5; D remains unclear. The germline V gene has CDR1 MGHDK and CDR2 SYGVNS. V lost 2 bases, J lost 5 bases, and 12 bases lay in between. The CDR3 is 14 residues long. The CDR3: CASSEDTLRETQYF. In DNA, the CDR3 is TGTGCCAGCAGTGAAGATACCCTCCGGGAGACCCAGTACTTC.

The V and J genes are TRBV19 and TRBJ1-4; no definite D call. Germline CDR1 and CDR2: LNHDA and SQIVND (reference sequence). The V end was cut by 4 bases, the J end by 5 bases, with 5 bases between. This CDR3 region has 12 residues. CDR3 sequence reads: CASSRLNEKLFF. In DNA form, the CDR3 reads TGTGCCAGTAGTAGGCTGAATGAAAAACTGTTTTTT.

A remark on this clone: An end of the junction does not agree with germline; a read error may underlie this. The genes are TRBV28 and TRBJ1-2; D is uncertain. The CDR3 extends over 11 amino acids. The germline CDR1 and CDR2 sequences are MDHEN and SYDVKM. The CDR3: CASSTALTFSF. CDR3 nucleotide sequence: TGTGCCAGCAGTACCGCCCTCACATTCTCCTTC.

This clone occurred a few times. V gene TRBV11-3 combines with J gene TRBJ2-7; possible D gene TRBD1, 6 bases. The V end was cut by 0 bases, the J end by 7 bases, with 16 bases between. The CDR3 has 15 residues. CDR1 is SGHNT, CDR2 YENEEA, per germline. The CDR3 sequence is CASSLDGDNRMEQYF. The DNA of the CDR3 is TGTGCCAGCAGCTTAGATGGGGACAACCGAATGGAGCAGTACTTC. Looking up the rest from reference TRBV11-3 and TRBJ2-7 gives the full variable domain: EAGVVQSPRYKIIEKKQPVAFWCNPISGHNTLYWYLQNLGQGPELLIRYENEEAVDDSQLPKDRFSAERLKGVDSTLKIQPAELGDSAVYLCASSLDGDNRMEQYFGPGTRLTVT.

The chain is built from TRBV29-1 and TRBJ2-5; weak D call: TRBD1 (8 bases). Trimming left V 6 bases short and J 2 bases short, with 16 bases between. The V gene's germline CDR1 is SQVTM and CDR2 ANQGSEA. The length of the CDR3 is 14 residues. The CDR3, as DNA: TGCAGCGTCACCGGACAGGGAGGGCAAGAGACCCAGTACTTC. Its protein is CSVTGQGGQETQYF.

This clone was observed a handful of times. The chain combines TRBV5-1 with TRBJ2-7; a possible D gene is TRBD2 (5 bases). The V end lost 0 bases, the J end lost 0 bases, and 13 bases lay between the germline ends. The CDR3 runs to 16 residues. Germline CDR1 SGHRS, CDR2 YFSETQ. The chain's CDR3 is CASSLDGRGGSYEQYF. The CDR3 DNA reads TGCGCCAGCAGCTTGGACGGGCGAGGAGGCTCCTACGAGCAGTACTTC.

V and J are TRBV5-1 and TRBJ2-5, with 7 bases fitting TRBD2. Per germline, CDR1 SGHRS and CDR2 YFSETQ. The V segment lost 4 bases and the J segment 5 bases; nucleotides outside the gene matches: 8. This CDR3 is 14 amino acids long. The CDR3 DNA reads TGCGCCAGCAGCCGACAAGAAGCGGGGGAGACCCAGTACTTC. The encoded protein is CASSRQEAGETQYF.

Points on this clone: Within the sample, other DNA sequences also encode this same CDR3. The chain links TRBV28 to TRBJ1-4, with D uncertain. The CDR3 spans 14 residues. Germline V gene lookup returns CDR1 MDHEN and CDR2 SYDVKM. The V end lost 3 bases, the J end lost 4 bases, and 9 bases lay between the germline ends. The CDR3 DNA is TGTGCCAGCAGTTTGGCGGGTAGTAATGAAAAACTGTTTTTT. It translates to CASSLAGSNEKLFF.

The chain couples TRBV5-5 to TRBJ1-2; D is ambiguous. The CDR3 is 16 amino acids. The ends were cut back, 1 base at V and 6 bases at J, with 19 bases in the middle. The germline gives CDR1 SGHKS, CDR2 YYEKEE (reference sequence). CDR3 region: CASSLRAPRGTDGYTF. CDR3 nucleotides: TGTGCCAGCAGCTTGAGGGCCCCCCGGGGAACGGATGGCTACACCTTC. The full variable domain, its missing parts supplied by reference TRBV5-5 and TRBJ1-2, is DAGVTQSPTHLIKTRGQQVTLRCSPISGHKSVSWYQQVLGQGPQFIFQYYEKEERGRGNFPDRFSARQFPNYSSELNVNALLLGDSALYLCASSLRAPRGTDGYTFGSGTRLTVV.

This clone has only one observation. This rearrangement joins TRBV19 to TRBJ2-7; D uncertain. Germline CDR1 LNHDA, CDR2 SQIVND (reference sequence). V shed 1 base and J shed 2 bases, with 9 bases lying between them. The CDR3 has 14 residues. CDR3: CASSIAPAAYEQYF. The CDR3 nucleotides are TGTGCCAGTAGTATAGCCCCGGCGGCCTACGAGCAGTACTTC. Filled out from reference TRBV19 and TRBJ2-7, the complete variable domain reads DGGITQSPKYLFRKEGQNVTLSCEQNLNHDAMYWYRQDPGQGLRLIYYSQIVNDFQKGDIAEGYSVSREKKESFPLTVTSAQKNPTAFYLCASSIAPAAYEQYFGPGTRLTVT.

Concerning this clone: Other nucleotide sequences from this sample produce the same CDR3. The rearrangement joins TRBV7-9 to TRBJ2-1; TRBD2 matches at 10 bases. V lost 5 bases and J lost 2; bases outside the gene matches: 3. The CDR3 has 15 amino acids. Germline V gene sequence: CDR1 SEHNR, CDR2 FQNEAQ (reference sequence). The CDR3 here is CASSPSGGAYNEQFF. DNA for the CDR3: TGTGCCAGCAGCCCCAGCGGGGGGGCCTACAATGAGCAGTTCTTC. Full variable domain (missing parts from reference TRBV7-9 and TRBJ2-1): DTGVSQNPRHKITKRGQNVTFRCDPISEHNRLYWYRQTLGQGPEFLTYFQNEAQLEKSRLLSDRFSAERPKGSFSTLEIQRTEQGDSAMYLCASSPSGGAYNEQFFGPGTRLTVL.

The chain uses TRBV27 and TRBJ1-2; 9 bases map to TRBD1. CDR3 length equals 14 residues. Germline lookup yields CDR1 MNHEY and CDR2 SMNVEV (reference sequence). V gave up 6 bases and J gave up 5 bases; unmatched junction bases: 7. CDR3 coding DNA: TGTGCCAGCAGCCCGGACAGGGGACTTTATGGCTACACCTTC. Encoded protein: CASSPDRGLYGYTF.

The CDR3 DNA reads as TGTGCCAGCAGGAGACAGGACTACAATGAGCAGTTCTTC. It translates to CASRRQDYNEQFF. The chain has TRBV7-9 and TRBJ2-1, with D possibly being TRBD1 (6 bases). Trimming shortened V by 6 bases and J by 3 bases, and 9 bases separated the two germline ends. The CDR3 runs 13 residues. The germline CDR1 and CDR2 sequences are SEHNR and FQNEAQ (reference sequence).

The chain carries TRBV7-2 and TRBJ2-7; TRBD2 aligns across 14 bases. The ends lost 2 bases at V and 5 bases at J; junction bases unmatched: 11. CDR3 size: 18 residues. Germline V CDR1 and CDR2: SGHTA, FQGNSA. The CDR3 protein is CASSLLSSRTSGRHEQYF. CDR3 bases: TGTGCCAGCAGCTTACTCTCCTCTCGGACTAGCGGGAGGCACGAGCAGTACTTC.